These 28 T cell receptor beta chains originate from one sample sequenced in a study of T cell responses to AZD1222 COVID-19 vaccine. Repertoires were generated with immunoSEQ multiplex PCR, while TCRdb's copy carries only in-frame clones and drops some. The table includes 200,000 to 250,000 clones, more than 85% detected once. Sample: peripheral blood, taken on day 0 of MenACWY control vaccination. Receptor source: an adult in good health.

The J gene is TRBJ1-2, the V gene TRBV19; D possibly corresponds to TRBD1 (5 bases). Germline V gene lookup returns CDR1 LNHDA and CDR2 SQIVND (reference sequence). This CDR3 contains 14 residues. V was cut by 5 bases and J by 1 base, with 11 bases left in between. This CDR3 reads CASSVGRINYGYTF. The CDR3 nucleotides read TGTGCCAGTAGTGTGGGACGAATTAACTATGGCTACACCTTC. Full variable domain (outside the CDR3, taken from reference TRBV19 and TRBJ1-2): DGGITQSPKYLFRKEGQNVTLSCEQNLNHDAMYWYRQDPGQGLRLIYYSQIVNDFQKGDIAEGYSVSREKKESFPLTVTSAQKNPTAFYLCASSVGRINYGYTFGSGTRLTVV.

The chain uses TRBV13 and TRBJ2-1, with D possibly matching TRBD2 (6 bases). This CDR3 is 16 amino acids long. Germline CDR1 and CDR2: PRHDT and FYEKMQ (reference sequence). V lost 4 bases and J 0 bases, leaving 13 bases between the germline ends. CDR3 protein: CASSSIWDSSYNEQFF. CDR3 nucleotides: TGTGCCAGCAGCTCGATCTGGGACTCCTCCTACAATGAGCAGTTCTTC.

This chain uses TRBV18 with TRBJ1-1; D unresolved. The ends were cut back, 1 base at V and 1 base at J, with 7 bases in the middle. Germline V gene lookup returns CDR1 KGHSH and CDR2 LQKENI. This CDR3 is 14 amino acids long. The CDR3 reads CASSPQYGNTEAFF. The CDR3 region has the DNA TGTGCCAGCTCACCACAATACGGGAACACTGAAGCTTTCTTT.

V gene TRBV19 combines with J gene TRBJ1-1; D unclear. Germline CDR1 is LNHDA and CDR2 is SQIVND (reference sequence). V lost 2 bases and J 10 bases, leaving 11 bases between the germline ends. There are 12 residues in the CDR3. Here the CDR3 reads CASSITPDVAFF. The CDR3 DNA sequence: TGTGCCAGTAGTATAACCCCTGACGTAGCTTTCTTT.

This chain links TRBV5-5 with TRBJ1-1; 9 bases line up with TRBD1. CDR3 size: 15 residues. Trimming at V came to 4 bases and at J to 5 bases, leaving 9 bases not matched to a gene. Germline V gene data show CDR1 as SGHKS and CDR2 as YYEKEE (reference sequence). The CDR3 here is CASSLLQGAQTEAFF. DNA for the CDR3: TGTGCCAGCAGCCTGTTACAGGGGGCGCAAACTGAAGCTTTCTTT.

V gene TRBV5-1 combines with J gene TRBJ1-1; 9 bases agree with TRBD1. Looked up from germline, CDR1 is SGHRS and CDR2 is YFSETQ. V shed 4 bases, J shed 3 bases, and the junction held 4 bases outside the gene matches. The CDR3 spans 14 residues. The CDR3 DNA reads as TGCGCCAGCAGCCTACAGGGGGCGGACACTGAAGCTTTCTTT. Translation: CASSLQGADTEAFF.

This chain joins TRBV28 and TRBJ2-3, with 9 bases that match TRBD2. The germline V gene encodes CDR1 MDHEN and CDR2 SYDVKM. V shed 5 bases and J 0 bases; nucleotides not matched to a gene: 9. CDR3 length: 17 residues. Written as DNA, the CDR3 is TGTGCCAGCAGTCCGCAGGCGGGGGGGCTGAGCACAGATACGCAGTATTTT. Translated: CASSPQAGGLSTDTQYF.

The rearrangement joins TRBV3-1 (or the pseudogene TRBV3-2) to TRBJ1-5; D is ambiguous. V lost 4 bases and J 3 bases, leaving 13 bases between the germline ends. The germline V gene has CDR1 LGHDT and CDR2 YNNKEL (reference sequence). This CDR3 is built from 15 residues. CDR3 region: CASSPYRIDNQPQHF. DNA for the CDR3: TGTGCCAGCAGCCCCTACAGAATCGACAATCAGCCCCAGCATTTT.

Here the CDR3 DNA reads TGTGCCTCCACCAGCGGGGGTTTCAGCACAGATACGCAGTATTTT. Translated: CASTSGGFSTDTQYF. The chain couples TRBV19 to TRBJ2-3; 8 bases match TRBD2. The CDR3 loop spans 15 amino acids. Germline CDR1 LNHDA, CDR2 SQIVND (reference sequence). The trim removed 11 bases at V and 0 bases at J, leaving 10 bases unmatched. Looking up the rest from reference TRBV19 and TRBJ2-3 gives the full variable domain: DGGITQSPKYLFRKEGQNVTLSCEQNLNHDAMYWYRQDPGQGLRLIYYSQIVNDFQKGDIAEGYSVSREKKESFPLTVTSAQKNPTAFYLCASTSGGFSTDTQYFGPGTRLTVL.

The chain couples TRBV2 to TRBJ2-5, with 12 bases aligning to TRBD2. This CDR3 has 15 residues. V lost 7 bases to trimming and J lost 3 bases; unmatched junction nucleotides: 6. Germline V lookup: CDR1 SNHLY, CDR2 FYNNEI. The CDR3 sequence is CASKTRTSGKETQYF. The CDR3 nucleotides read TGTGCCAGCAAAACCCGGACTAGCGGGAAAGAGACCCAGTACTTC.

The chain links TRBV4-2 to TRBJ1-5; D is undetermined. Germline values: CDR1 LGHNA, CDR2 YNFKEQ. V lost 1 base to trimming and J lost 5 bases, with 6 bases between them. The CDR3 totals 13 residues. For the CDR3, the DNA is TGTGCCAGCAGCCAAGGGACGGATCAGCCCCAGCATTTT. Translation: CASSQGTDQPQHF.

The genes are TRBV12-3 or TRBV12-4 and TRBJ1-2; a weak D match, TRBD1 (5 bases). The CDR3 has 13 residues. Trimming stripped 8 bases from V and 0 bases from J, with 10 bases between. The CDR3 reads CASGAAANYGYTF. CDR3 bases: TGTGCCAGCGGGGCAGCAGCTAACTATGGCTACACCTTC.

CDR3 amino acids: CASSLETGGHYGYTF. DNA of the CDR3: TGTGCCAGCAGCTTAGAGACAGGGGGACACTATGGCTACACCTTC. V gene TRBV11-2 combines with J gene TRBJ1-2; 9 positions match TRBD1. Trimming removed 0 bases from V and 3 bases from J; junction bases left unmatched: 2. The CDR3 has 15 amino acids. CDR1 and CDR2 (germline): SGHAT, FQNNGV.

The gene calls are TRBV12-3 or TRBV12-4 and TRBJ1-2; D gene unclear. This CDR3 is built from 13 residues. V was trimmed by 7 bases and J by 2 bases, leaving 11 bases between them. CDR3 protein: CASTTTVNYGYTF. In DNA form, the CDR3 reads TGTGCCAGCACCACGACGGTGAACTATGGCTACACCTTC.

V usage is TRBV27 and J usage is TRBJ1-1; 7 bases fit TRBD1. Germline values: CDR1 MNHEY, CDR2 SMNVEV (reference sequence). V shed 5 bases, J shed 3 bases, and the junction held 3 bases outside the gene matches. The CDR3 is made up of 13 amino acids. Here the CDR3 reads CASSPQGDTEAFF. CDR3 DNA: TGTGCCAGCAGTCCGCAGGGGGACACTGAAGCTTTCTTT.

CDR3 amino acids: CASSSRQGPNQPQHF. In nucleotides, the CDR3 is TGTGCCAGCAGCTCCCGACAGGGCCCCAATCAGCCCCAGCATTTT. The chain combines TRBV11-2 with TRBJ1-5; 7 nucleotides align to TRBD1. In germline, CDR1 is SGHAT, CDR2 FQNNGV. The CDR3 totals 15 residues. Losses at the gene ends were 4 bases for V and 3 bases for J; bases not matched to a gene: 6.

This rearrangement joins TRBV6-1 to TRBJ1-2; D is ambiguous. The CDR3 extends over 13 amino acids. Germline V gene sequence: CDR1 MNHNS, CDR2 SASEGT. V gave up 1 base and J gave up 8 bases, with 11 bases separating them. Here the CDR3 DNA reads TGTGCCAGCAGTGAAGTAAGGTCGGGGGGCTACACCTTC. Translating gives CASSEVRSGGYTF.

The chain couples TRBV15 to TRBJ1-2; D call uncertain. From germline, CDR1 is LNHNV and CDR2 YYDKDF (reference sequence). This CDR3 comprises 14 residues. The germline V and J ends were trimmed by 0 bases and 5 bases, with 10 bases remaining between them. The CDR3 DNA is TGTGCCACCAGCAGAGATCGGCAGACATATGGCTACACCTTC. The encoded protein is CATSRDRQTYGYTF.

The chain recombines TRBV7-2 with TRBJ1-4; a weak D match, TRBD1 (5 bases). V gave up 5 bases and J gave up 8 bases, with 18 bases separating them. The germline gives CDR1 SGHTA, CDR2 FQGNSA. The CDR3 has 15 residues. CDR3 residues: CASSPGGKGGEKLFF. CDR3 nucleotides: TGTGCCAGCAGCCCGGGGGGGAAAGGAGGAGAAAAACTGTTTTTT.

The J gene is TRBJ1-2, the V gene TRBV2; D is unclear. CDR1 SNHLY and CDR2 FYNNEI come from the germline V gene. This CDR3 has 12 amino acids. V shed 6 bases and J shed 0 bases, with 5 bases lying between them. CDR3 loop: CASSTANYGYTF. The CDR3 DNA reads TGTGCCAGCAGCACAGCTAACTATGGCTACACCTTC. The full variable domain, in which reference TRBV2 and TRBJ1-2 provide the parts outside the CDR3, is EPEVTQTPSHQVTQMGQEVILRCVPISNHLYFYWYRQILGQKVEFLVSFYNNEISEKSEIFDDQFSVERPDGSNFTLKIRSTKLEDSAMYFCASSTANYGYTFGSGTRLTVV.

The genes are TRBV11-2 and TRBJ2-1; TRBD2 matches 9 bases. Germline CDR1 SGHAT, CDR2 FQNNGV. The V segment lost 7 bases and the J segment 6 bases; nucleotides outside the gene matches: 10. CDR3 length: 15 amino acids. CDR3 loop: CASNRRAGGINEQFF. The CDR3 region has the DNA TGTGCCAGCAACCGTAGAGCGGGGGGAATCAATGAGCAGTTCTTC.

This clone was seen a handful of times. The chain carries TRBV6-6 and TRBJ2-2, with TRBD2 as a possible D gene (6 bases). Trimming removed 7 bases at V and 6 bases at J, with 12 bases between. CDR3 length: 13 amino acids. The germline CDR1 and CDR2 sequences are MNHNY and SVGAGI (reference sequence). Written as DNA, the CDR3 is TGTGCCAGCAAAATAAGGGAGGCCGGGGAGCTGTTTTTT. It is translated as CASKIREAGELFF.

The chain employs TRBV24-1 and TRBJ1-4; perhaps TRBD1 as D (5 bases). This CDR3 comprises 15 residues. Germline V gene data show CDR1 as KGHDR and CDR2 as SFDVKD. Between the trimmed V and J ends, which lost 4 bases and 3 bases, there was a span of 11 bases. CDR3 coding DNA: TGTGCCACCAGTGAGCCCGGGACGGCTAATGAAAAACTGTTTTTT. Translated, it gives CATSEPGTANEKLFF.

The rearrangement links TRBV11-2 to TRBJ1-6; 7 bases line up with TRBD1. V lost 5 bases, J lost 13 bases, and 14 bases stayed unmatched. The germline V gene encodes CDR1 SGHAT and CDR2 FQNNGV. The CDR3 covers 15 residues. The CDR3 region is CASSTRQGVNSPLHF. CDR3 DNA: TGTGCCAGCAGCACCAGACAGGGTGTTAACTCTCCCCTCCACTTT.

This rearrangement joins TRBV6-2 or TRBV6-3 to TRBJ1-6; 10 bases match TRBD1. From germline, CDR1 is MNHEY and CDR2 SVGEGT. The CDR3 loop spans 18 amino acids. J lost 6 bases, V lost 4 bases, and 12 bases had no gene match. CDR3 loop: CASSWGTGVPPGNSPLHF. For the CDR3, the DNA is TGTGCCAGCAGTTGGGGGACAGGGGTGCCTCCGGGTAATTCACCCCTCCACTTT.

The CDR3 DNA follows: TGTGCCAGCAGCTTAATAGGGCAGAATAATTCACCCCTCCACTTT. The encoded protein is CASSLIGQNNSPLHF. J is TRBJ1-6 and V is TRBV7-2; D is uncertain. This CDR3 has 15 residues. V lost 2 bases, J lost 5 bases, and 10 bases lay in between. Germline CDR1 is SGHTA and CDR2 is FQGNSA.

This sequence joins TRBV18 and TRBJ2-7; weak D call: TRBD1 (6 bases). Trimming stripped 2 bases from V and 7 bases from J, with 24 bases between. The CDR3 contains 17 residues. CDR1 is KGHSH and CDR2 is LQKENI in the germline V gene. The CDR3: CASSPTGNRVISREQYF. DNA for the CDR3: TGTGCCAGCTCACCAACAGGGAACAGGGTGATTTCTAGGGAGCAGTACTTC.

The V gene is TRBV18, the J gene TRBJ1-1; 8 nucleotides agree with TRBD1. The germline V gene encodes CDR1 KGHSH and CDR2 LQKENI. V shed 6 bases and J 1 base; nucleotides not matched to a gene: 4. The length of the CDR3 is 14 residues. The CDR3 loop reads CASSAQGGNTEAFF. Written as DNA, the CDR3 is TGTGCCAGCTCCGCACAGGGGGGGAACACTGAAGCTTTCTTT.